This T cell receptor (beta chain) was identified during a study of CD8+ T cells in alopecia areata. RNA extraction and reverse transcription yielded cDNA as sequencing template. Sequencing was performed with immunoSEQ multiplex PCR; in TCRdb, only in-frame clones are kept and a portion is missing. The sample contains about 210,000 clones, under 75% of which appear only once. Treatment indicated: oral pan-JAK inhibitor, 5-10 mg twice daily. The CDR3 runs 18 residues. Germline CDR1 is LGHNA and CDR2 is YSLEER. V shed 0 bases and J 2 bases; nucleotides not matched to a gene: 8. This chain connects TRBV4-3 to TRBJ2-3; 10 bases are shared with TRBD2. The sample was CD4+ T cells sorted from blood, taken at week 4, from a patient treated with tofacitinib. This TCR was sampled from a human donor with alopecia areata. Here the CDR3 reads CASSQDLASGGTTDTQYF. In DNA form, the CDR3 reads TGCGCCAGCAGCCAAGATTTGGCTAGCGGGGGAACCACAGATACGCAGTATTTT.